What follows are 25 T cell receptor beta chains derived from one specimen sequenced in a study of blood T cells in healthy people across ages. The use of a sample-barcoded 5' primer and a J-beta primer mix characterized a second PCR of 7 to 11 cycles. MiXCR was run by TCRdb on the 5' RACE reads, yielding one entry per CDR3 protein. The sample records about 1.4 million distinct CDR3 sequences, around 59% being singletons. Sequenced: blood. All receptors come from a man in his late teens or twenties in good health.

The genes are TRBV6-6 and TRBJ1-3; 8 bases match TRBD1. The CDR3 runs 16 residues. V dropped 5 bases and J dropped 0; count of bases not matched to a gene: 6. Germline values: CDR1 MNHNY, CDR2 SVGAGI (reference sequence). CDR3 DNA: TGTGCCAGCAGTGGACAGGGCTATAACTCTGGAAACACCATATATTTT. It yields the protein CASSGQGYNSGNTIYF.

This clonotype was counted only a few times. The chain has TRBV7-9 and TRBJ2-1; possibly TRBD1 for D (6 bases). The CDR3 length is 14 residues. V gave up 1 base and J gave up 6 bases, with 10 bases separating them. Germline loops: CDR1 SEHNR, CDR2 FQNEAQ (reference sequence). CDR3 sequence reads: CASSLGGDINEQFF. The CDR3 nucleotides read TGTGCCAGCAGCTTAGGTGGGGACATCAATGAGCAGTTCTTC.

This sequence joins TRBV4-3 and TRBJ1-2; TRBD1 might be the D (5 bases). CDR1 and CDR2 (germline): LGHNA, YSLEER. The ends were cut back, 5 bases at V and 6 bases at J, with 16 bases in the middle. The CDR3 is 14 amino acids. The CDR3 DNA is TGCGCCAGCAGCAGAACCGGGGGAGGGGATGGCTACACCTTC. Translation gives CASSRTGGGDGYTF.

In this sample, this clonotype turned up a few times. The chain carries TRBV4-1 and TRBJ1-2; D remains unclear. V was shortened by 3 bases and J by 3 bases, with 11 bases between the two germline ends. This CDR3 comprises 14 residues. Germline V gene lookup returns CDR1 MGHRA and CDR2 YSYEKL. Here the CDR3 reads CASSHDRPHYGYTF. The CDR3 nucleotides read TGCGCCAGCAGCCACGACCGGCCTCACTATGGCTACACCTTC.

This chain links TRBV7-9 with TRBJ2-7; D is possibly TRBD1 or TRBD2 (5 bases each). Germline loops: CDR1 SEHNR, CDR2 FQNEAQ (reference sequence). Trimming removed 5 bases from V and 6 bases from J, with 23 bases in between. CDR3 length equals 16 residues. Written as DNA, the CDR3 is TGTGCCAGCAGCCTAACACCGGGACGCCGGAAGTCCGAGCAGTACTTC. As protein: CASSLTPGRRKSEQYF.

This clonotype has just a few counts. The J gene is TRBJ2-1, the V gene TRBV24-1; 7 nucleotides align to TRBD2. This CDR3 is 11 amino acids long. The ends lost 5 bases at V and 10 bases at J; junction bases unmatched: 1. Germline CDR1 and CDR2: KGHDR and SFDVKD. CDR3 region: CATSVSGEQFF. CDR3 nucleotides: TGTGCCACCAGTGTTAGCGGGGAGCAGTTCTTC.

The chain uses TRBV5-1 and TRBJ2-5, with 7 bases identical to TRBD1. Trimming took 4 bases from V and 1 from J; bases not matched to a gene: 13. This CDR3 is built from 17 residues. Germline-derived CDR1 and CDR2 are SGHRS and YFSETQ. This CDR3 is CASSPTPKTGSQETQYF. The CDR3 nucleotides read TGCGCCAGCAGCCCCACACCGAAGACAGGGAGCCAAGAGACCCAGTACTTC.

The genes are TRBV7-9 and TRBJ1-1; D gene ambiguous. The CDR3 is made up of 18 amino acids. Germline V gives CDR1 SEHNR, CDR2 FQNEAQ (reference sequence). Trimming took 5 bases from V and 6 from J, leaving 28 bases between them. The CDR3 loop is CASSGLAVEAALMAEAFF. In DNA, the CDR3 is TGTGCCAGCAGCGGGTTAGCGGTAGAGGCGGCTCTAATGGCTGAAGCTTTCTTT.

This clonotype was seen more than once but under ten times. The chain couples TRBV12-3 or TRBV12-4 to TRBJ2-1; 11 bases line up with TRBD2. This CDR3 comprises 16 residues. V trimming: 6 bases; J trimming: 6 bases; junction bases outside the gene matches: 10. In DNA form, the CDR3 reads TGTGCCAGCAGATCCGAGACTAGCGGGGATCTCAATGAGCAGTTCTTC. Translating gives CASRSETSGDLNEQFF.

This clonotype has a single count. This chain links TRBV27 with TRBJ2-3, with a possible D match to TRBD1 (5 bases). The V end was cut by 7 bases, the J end by 4 bases, with 18 bases between. This CDR3 contains 15 residues. CDR1 is MNHEY and CDR2 is SMNVEV in the germline V gene (reference sequence). The CDR3 bases are TGTGCCAGCACACCCCTGGAAGGGGTTCCAGATACGCAGTATTTT. Residues: CASTPLEGVPDTQYF.

This clonotype has only one observation. V usage is TRBV10-1 and J usage is TRBJ1-4; D unresolved. Germline CDR1 reads WNHNN; CDR2 reads SYGVQD (reference sequence). Trimming shortened V by 8 bases and J by 8 bases, and 12 bases separated the two germline ends. This CDR3 region has 12 residues. The DNA for the CDR3 is TGCGCCAGCCGGACCCCGCTGGAAAAACTGTTTTTT. This codes for CASRTPLEKLFF.

This clonotype was picked up a small number of times. The chain uses TRBV5-4 and TRBJ2-5; maybe TRBD2 (5 bases). Deletions cut 1 base from V and 11 bases from J, with 15 bases between. Germline V gives CDR1 SGHNT, CDR2 YYREEE (reference sequence). The CDR3 runs to 13 residues. CDR3 region: CASSLSAGPGQYF. The CDR3 region has the DNA TGTGCCAGCAGCTTGTCTGCGGGCCCCGGGCAGTACTTC. Full variable domain (rest looked up from reference TRBV5-4 and TRBJ2-5): ETGVTQSPTHLIKTRGQQVTLRCSSQSGHNTVSWYQQALGQGPQFIFQYYREEENGRGNFPPRFSGLQFPNYSSELNVNALELDDSALYLCASSLSAGPGQYFGPGTRLLVL.

The CDR3 protein is CASSQLTLRGGSSGEQFF. The CDR3, as DNA: TGTGCCAGCAGTCAGCTAACCCTTAGGGGGGGGTCCTCAGGGGAGCAGTTCTTC. This chain uses TRBV27 with TRBJ2-1; TRBD2 is a possible D gene (7 bases). Trimming stripped 5 bases from V and 10 bases from J, with 30 bases between. Looked up from germline, CDR1 is MNHEY and CDR2 is SMNVEV (reference sequence). CDR3 length equals 18 residues.

The gene calls are TRBV6-1 and TRBJ1-2; D perhaps matches TRBD1 (6 bases). CDR3 length equals 15 residues. Trimming took 3 bases from V and 4 from J, leaving 15 bases between them. The germline gives CDR1 MNHNS, CDR2 SASEGT. The CDR3, as DNA: TGTGCCAGCAGTGAGTGGGGGGCGTCTCCCTATGGCTACACCTTC. It is translated as CASSEWGASPYGYTF.

The rearrangement uses TRBV29-1 and TRBJ1-1, with a possible D match to TRBD1 (5 bases). The germline V gene has CDR1 SQVTM and CDR2 ANQGSEA. V shed 4 bases and J shed 6 bases, with 15 bases lying between them. The CDR3 is 13 amino acids. CDR3 nucleotides: TGCAGCGTTGTTTGGGGCGGATCCTCTGAAGCTTTCTTT. It specifies CSVVWGGSSEAFF.

In this sample, this clonotype turned up once. The genes are TRBV7-6 and TRBJ1-2, with TRBD1 matching 7 bases. The J segment lost 4 bases and the V segment lost 1 base, leaving 9 bases of the junction unmatched. Germline values: CDR1 SGHVS, CDR2 FNYEAQ. The CDR3 covers 16 residues. The CDR3 loop reads CASSLGTGAPFYGYTF. The CDR3 coding sequence is TGTGCCAGCAGCTTAGGAACAGGGGCCCCCTTCTATGGCTACACCTTC.

This chain uses TRBV6-2 or TRBV6-3 with TRBJ2-3; maybe TRBD1 (5 bases). With the DNA end fitting TRBJ1-5 better, the J assignment may be wrong. Germline V lookup: CDR1 MNHEY, CDR2 SVGEGT. The CDR3 totals 15 residues. CDR3 nucleotide sequence: TGTGCCAGCAGCCCAGTCGGCAGGGCCAATCAGCCCCAGCATTTT. Encoded protein: CASSPVGRANQPQHF.

This clonotype was seen more than once but under ten times. The chain employs TRBV15 and TRBJ2-1, with 9 positions matching TRBD2. Matching the DNA end better, TRBJ2-7 makes the J call doubtful. Germline V lookup: CDR1 LNHNV, CDR2 YYDKDF (reference sequence). The CDR3 loop spans 22 amino acids. The CDR3 DNA sequence: TGTGCCACCAGCTGTACGACGTCGTGTGAGCTAGCGGGGTACAGCTCCTACAATGAGCAGTACTTC. Its translation is CATSCTTSCELAGYSSYNEQYF.

The V gene is TRBV10-3, the J gene TRBJ2-3; maybe TRBD2 (6 bases). The length of the CDR3 is 16 residues. The V and J ends lost 3 bases and 0 bases respectively, with 13 bases between them. Germline V gives CDR1 ENHRY, CDR2 SYGVKD. The CDR3 here is CAISEPGLPSTDTQYF. The CDR3 DNA sequence: TGTGCCATCAGTGAACCGGGACTCCCTAGCACAGATACGCAGTATTTT.

This sequence joins TRBV27 and TRBJ2-5, with D perhaps assigned TRBD1 or TRBD2 (6 bases each). Deletions cut 8 bases from V and 4 bases from J, with 17 bases between. This CDR3 has 14 amino acids. CDR1 and CDR2 from the germline V gene are MNHEY and SMNVEV (reference sequence). CDR3 in amino acids: CASCSGGQRETQYF. In DNA, the CDR3 is TGTGCCAGCTGTTCTGGGGGGCAACGAGAGACCCAGTACTTC.

This chain links TRBV7-9 with TRBJ2-1; the D gene is possibly TRBD2 (5 bases). The CDR3 spans 15 residues. Per the germline V gene, CDR1 is SEHNR and CDR2 is FQNEAQ (reference sequence). Deletions cut 0 bases from V and 8 bases from J, with 14 bases between. The CDR3 DNA reads as TGTGCCAGCAGCTTAGCTGGCGCCACCGGGGATGAGCAGTTCTTC. Its protein product is CASSLAGATGDEQFF.

The rearrangement uses TRBV27 and TRBJ2-7; the D is unclear. The CDR3 is 14 residues long. CDR1 MNHEY and CDR2 SMNVEV come from the germline V gene (reference sequence). Between the trimmed V and J ends, which lost 4 bases and 1 base, there was a span of 11 bases. The CDR3 coding sequence is TGTGCCAGCAGTTCTGGGGTCCGTTCCTACGAGCAGTACTTC. Its translation is CASSSGVRSYEQYF.

This sequence joins TRBV6-5 and TRBJ1-2; the match to TRBD1 covers 7 bases. Losses at the gene ends were 4 bases for V and 8 bases for J; bases not matched to a gene: 19. The CDR3 extends over 17 amino acids. Germline CDR1 and CDR2: MNHEY and SVGAGI. The CDR3 region is CASSFFGQALGVRGYTF. CDR3 nucleotides: TGTGCCAGCAGTTTTTTCGGACAGGCCCTGGGGGTGCGAGGCTACACCTTC.

The rearrangement links TRBV6-6 to TRBJ2-1; possibly TRBD1 for D (6 bases). Trimming pared 7 bases from V and 12 bases from J, leaving 22 bases between. The germline V gene encodes CDR1 MNHNY and CDR2 SVGAGI (reference sequence). CDR3 size: 14 residues. The CDR3 DNA follows: TGTGCCAGCAACCCGGGACAAGCGGTAGGGGGGCAGTTCTTC. Its translation: CASNPGQAVGGQFF.

The chain links TRBV29-1 to TRBJ2-5; D unresolved. Germline lookup yields CDR1 SQVTM and CDR2 ANQGSEA. Trimming shortened V by 3 bases and J by 11 bases, and 22 bases separated the two germline ends. The CDR3 contains 14 residues. CDR3: CSVDVDGQCNEQYF. In nucleotides, the CDR3 is TGCAGCGTTGACGTAGACGGCCAGTGCAATGAGCAGTACTTC.